This T cell receptor (beta chain) was recovered during a study of PD-1 blockade in mismatch repair-deficient tumors. Study background: Enrolled about 2013-2017, patients had progressing, pretreated mismatch repair-deficient cancers of more than ten types. Findings and limits, study-wide: Tumor-resident clones, often undetectable pretreatment in blood, expanded then contracted after pembrolizumab.

All patients were mismatch repair deficient, assessed by either PCR or immunohistochemistry. TCRs were sequenced from a few patients responding to pembrolizumab. About this clone: The target antigen is unknown.

Profiling relied on immunoSEQ multiplex PCR, and the TCRdb table lists in-frame clones only, not all of them. There are tens of thousands of clones in the sample; almost 80% occur only once, and about 5% lies in the top ten. Germline values: CDR1 LNHDA, CDR2 SQIVND (reference sequence). After removal of 4 bases from V and 4 bases from J, the junction contained 9 bases not matched to a gene. The CDR3 spans 15 residues. This receptor was taken from an adult with mismatch repair-deficient cancer. V usage is TRBV19 and J usage is TRBJ1-2; TRBD1 aligns across 7 bases. Material: peripheral blood, obtained 2 weeks after starting pembrolizumab. CDR3 in DNA: TGTGCCAGTAGTACCTCGACAGGGACCCGCTATGGCTACACCTTC. It specifies CASSTSTGTRYGYTF. The full variable domain, in which reference TRBV19 and TRBJ1-2 provide the parts outside the CDR3, is DGGITQSPKYLFRKEGQNVTLSCEQNLNHDAMYWYRQDPGQGLRLIYYSQIVNDFQKGDIAEGYSVSREKKESFPLTVTSAQKNPTAFYLCASSTSTGTRYGYTFGSGTRLTVV.